Listed below are T cell receptor beta chains from one sample, sequenced in a study of beta chain features in type 1 diabetes. Sequencing was performed with immunoSEQ multiplex PCR; in TCRdb, only in-frame clones are kept and a portion is missing. The sample lists some 900,000 clones; roughly 16% were seen once. The sequenced sample consisted of naive CD4+ T cells from blood. The receptor set was obtained from a woman aged 18-29 years in good health. Both conserved end residues are part of each CDR3. Fields, in order: D gene, clone size, J gene, V gene, CDR3 DNA, CDR3 protein. A D gene is named only where the DNA matches it firmly. A clone size is listed for some rows: how often the clone was seen (once, few, many), or a class if it is expanded.

d_gene: TRBD2
abundance: .
j_gene: TRBJ2-7
v_gene: TRBV5-6
CDR3nt: TGTGCCAGCAGCCGTCTGTGGGGAGGGTCCTCCTACGAGCAGTACTTC
CDR3aa: CASSRLWGGSSYEQYF

d_gene: .
abundance: .
j_gene: TRBJ2-7
v_gene: TRBV27
CDR3nt: TGTGCCAGCAGCCCCCGGGACCCAAACTACGAGCAGTACTTC
CDR3aa: CASSPRDPNYEQYF

d_gene: TRBD2
abundance: .
j_gene: TRBJ2-1
v_gene: TRBV18
CDR3nt: TGTGCCAGCTCACGGAGACTAGCCCCTCCTTGGGGAGAGCAGTTCTTC
CDR3aa: CASSRRLAPPWGEQFF

d_gene: .
abundance: .
j_gene: TRBJ2-1
v_gene: TRBV29-1
CDR3nt: TGCAGCGCAGGGACTCTCTACAATGAGCAGTTCTTC
CDR3aa: CSAGTLYNEQFF

d_gene: .
abundance: few
j_gene: TRBJ1-2
v_gene: TRBV25-1
CDR3nt: TGTGCCAGCAGGGCCGCGGAAAACTATGGCTACACCTTC
CDR3aa: CASRAAENYGYTF

d_gene: .
abundance: .
j_gene: TRBJ2-2
v_gene: TRBV7-3
CDR3nt: TGTGCCAGCAGCTTAGTTGGGGGAGAAACCGGGGAGCTGTTTTTT
CDR3aa: CASSLVGGETGELFF

d_gene: .
abundance: few
j_gene: TRBJ2-7
v_gene: TRBV5-4
CDR3nt: TGTGCCAGCAGCTTGGGGGACAACTCCTACGAGCAGTACTTC
CDR3aa: CASSLGDNSYEQYF

d_gene: .
abundance: .
j_gene: TRBJ2-2
v_gene: TRBV10-3
CDR3nt: TGTGCCATCTCAAGTCTGCAGGGGAAGGCCGGGGAGCTGTTTTTT
CDR3aa: CAISSLQGKAGELFF

d_gene: .
abundance: few
j_gene: TRBJ1-2
v_gene: TRBV19
CDR3nt: TGTGCCAGTAGTCGGGTGAAATCGGCGGACTATGGCTACACCTTC
CDR3aa: CASSRVKSADYGYTF

d_gene: .
abundance: many
j_gene: TRBJ1-3
v_gene: TRBV29-1
CDR3nt: TGCAGCGTTGAGGATCCCCCGGGAAACACCATATATTTT
CDR3aa: CSVEDPPGNTIYF

d_gene: TRBD2
abundance: .
j_gene: TRBJ2-1
v_gene: TRBV11-1
CDR3nt: TGTGCCAGCAGCCAGGGGCGGGAGGGAGGTCAATTCTTC
CDR3aa: CASSQGREGGQFF

d_gene: .
abundance: .
j_gene: TRBJ2-7
v_gene: TRBV6-5
CDR3nt: TGTGCCAGCCACCCCTGGGAATCCTACGAGCAGTACTTC
CDR3aa: CASHPWESYEQYF

d_gene: .
abundance: .
j_gene: TRBJ1-5
v_gene: TRBV7-2
CDR3nt: TGTGCCAGCAGGGCCTTGGGAGGGAGCAATCAGCCCCAGCATTTT
CDR3aa: CASRALGGSNQPQHF

d_gene: .
abundance: few
j_gene: TRBJ2-2
v_gene: TRBV7-6
CDR3nt: TGTGCCAGCAGCTTAGCAGGGTTGAACACCGGGGAGCTGTTTTTT
CDR3aa: CASSLAGLNTGELFF

d_gene: .
abundance: .
j_gene: TRBJ2-7
v_gene: TRBV18
CDR3nt: TGTGCCAGCTCACGACTTAGGGACTCGTCGTACGAGCAGTACTTC
CDR3aa: CASSRLRDSSYEQYF

d_gene: TRBD1
abundance: .
j_gene: TRBJ2-1
v_gene: TRBV15
CDR3nt: TGTGCCACCAGCAGAGCCCCAGGGGGTAATGCCTACAATGAGCAGTTCTTC
CDR3aa: CATSRAPGGNAYNEQFF

d_gene: .
abundance: .
j_gene: TRBJ2-7
v_gene: TRBV25-1
CDR3nt: TGTGCCAGCAGTAACCCGGACTCTTACGAGCAGTACTTC
CDR3aa: CASSNPDSYEQYF